The T cell receptor beta chain described here comes from a study of blood T cell repertoires in COVID-19. With V trimmed by 0 bases and J by 1 base, 2 bases remained unmatched. This CDR3 has 15 residues. CDR1 and CDR2 (germline): SGHTA, FQGTGA. Here immunoSEQ multiplex PCR was the method, and the copy in TCRdb shows in-frame clones only, minus some. This table holds 250,000 to 300,000 clones, around 90% found once. The sample consisted of peripheral blood. The source is a man aged 45-60 years with acute or convalescent COVID-19. The J gene is TRBJ2-5, the V gene TRBV7-3, with TRBD2 matching 7 bases. CDR3 coding DNA: TGTGCCAGCAGCTTAACCCCGGGGGGCCAAGAGACCCAGTACTTC. Its translation is CASSLTPGGQETQYF.